Described below is a single T cell receptor (beta chain) sequence and its context. Its target is not known. The germline V gene has CDR1 DFQATT and CDR2 SNEGSKA (reference sequence). The length of the CDR3 is 15 residues. The J segment lost 11 bases and the V segment lost 1 base, leaving 13 bases of the junction unmatched. The data originate from a study of T cells after yellow fever vaccination. Study observations and caveats: The secondary response was weaker, and its peak arrived faster, on day 5 versus 15.

Template switching with 5'RACE generated the TCR cDNA and added a universal primer site and UMIs. TCRdb reanalysed the 5' RACE reads using MiXCR and keeps one entry per CDR3 protein. The profile shows hundreds of thousands of distinct CDR3 sequences, roughly 3.5% of them singletons. The chain joins TRBV20-1 to TRBJ2-1; 8 bases are shared with TRBD2. Sequences were derived from PBMCs, sampled on the day of the yellow fever booster vaccination. The TCR originated in a man younger than 35 who received the YFV17D yellow fever vaccine. CDR3 sequence (DNA): TGCAGTGCTAGAGCGGCCGGGACTAGGGTATATAAGCAGTTCTTC. The encoded protein is CSARAAGTRVYKQFF.